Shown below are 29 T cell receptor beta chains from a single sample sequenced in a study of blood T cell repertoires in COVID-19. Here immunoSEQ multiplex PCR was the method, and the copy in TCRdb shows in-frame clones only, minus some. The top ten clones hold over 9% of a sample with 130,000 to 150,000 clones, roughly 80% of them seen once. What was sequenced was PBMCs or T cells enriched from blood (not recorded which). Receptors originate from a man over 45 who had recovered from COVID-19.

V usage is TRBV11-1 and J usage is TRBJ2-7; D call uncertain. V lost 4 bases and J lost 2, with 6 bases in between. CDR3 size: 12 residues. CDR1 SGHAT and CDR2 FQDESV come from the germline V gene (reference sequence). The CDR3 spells CASSSLPYEQYF. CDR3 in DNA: TGTGCCAGCAGCTCCCTCCCCTACGAGCAGTACTTC.

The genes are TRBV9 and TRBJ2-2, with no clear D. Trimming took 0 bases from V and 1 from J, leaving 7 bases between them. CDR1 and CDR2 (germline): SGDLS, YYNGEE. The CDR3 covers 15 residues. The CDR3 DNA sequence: TGTGCCAGCAGCGTAGCTACGGTGAACACCGGGGAGCTGTTTTTT. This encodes CASSVATVNTGELFF.

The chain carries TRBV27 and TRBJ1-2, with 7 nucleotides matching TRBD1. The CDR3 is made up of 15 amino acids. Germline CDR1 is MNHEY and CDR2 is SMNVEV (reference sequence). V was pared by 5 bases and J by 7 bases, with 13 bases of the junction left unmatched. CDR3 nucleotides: TGTGCCAGCAGTCCCCCCGCGACAGGGCTTGCTGGCTACACCTTC. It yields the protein CASSPPATGLAGYTF.

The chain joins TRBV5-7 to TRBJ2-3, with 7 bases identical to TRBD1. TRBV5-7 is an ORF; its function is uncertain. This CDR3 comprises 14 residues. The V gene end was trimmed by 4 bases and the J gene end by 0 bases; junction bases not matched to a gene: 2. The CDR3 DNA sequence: TGTGCCAGCAGCCGGGACAGTAGCACAGATACGCAGTATTTT. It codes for CASSRDSSTDTQYF.

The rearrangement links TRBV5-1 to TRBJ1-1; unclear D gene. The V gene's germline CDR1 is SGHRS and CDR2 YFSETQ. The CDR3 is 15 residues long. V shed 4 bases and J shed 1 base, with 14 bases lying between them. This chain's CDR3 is CASSGHSDPNTEAFF. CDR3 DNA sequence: TGCGCCAGCAGCGGCCACAGTGACCCGAACACTGAAGCTTTCTTT.

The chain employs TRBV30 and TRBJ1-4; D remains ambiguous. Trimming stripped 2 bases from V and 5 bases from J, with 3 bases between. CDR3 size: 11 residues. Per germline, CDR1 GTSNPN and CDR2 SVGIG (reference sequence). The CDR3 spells CAWSSNEKLFF. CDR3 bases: TGTGCCTGGAGTTCAAATGAAAAACTGTTTTTT.

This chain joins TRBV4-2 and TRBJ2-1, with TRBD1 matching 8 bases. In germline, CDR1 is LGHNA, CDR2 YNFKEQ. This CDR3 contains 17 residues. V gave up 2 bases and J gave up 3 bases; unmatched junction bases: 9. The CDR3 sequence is CASSQKTHRGDYNEQFF. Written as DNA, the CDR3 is TGTGCCAGCAGCCAAAAAACCCACAGGGGGGACTACAATGAGCAGTTCTTC.

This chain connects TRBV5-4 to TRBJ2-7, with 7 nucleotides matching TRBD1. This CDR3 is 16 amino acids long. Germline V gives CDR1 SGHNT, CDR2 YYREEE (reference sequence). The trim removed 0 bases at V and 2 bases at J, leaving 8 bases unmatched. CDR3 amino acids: CASSLGGWQGAYEQYF. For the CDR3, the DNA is TGTGCCAGCAGCTTGGGCGGCTGGCAGGGGGCCTACGAGCAGTACTTC.

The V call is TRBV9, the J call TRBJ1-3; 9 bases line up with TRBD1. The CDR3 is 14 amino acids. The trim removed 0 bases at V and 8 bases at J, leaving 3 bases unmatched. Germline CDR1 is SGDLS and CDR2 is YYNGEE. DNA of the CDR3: TGTGCCAGCAGCGTAGCCCGACAGGGGGACACCATATATTTT. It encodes CASSVARQGDTIYF.

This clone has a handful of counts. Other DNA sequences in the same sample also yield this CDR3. The CDR3 sequence is CASSPGGGSYEQYF. DNA for the CDR3: TGTGCCAGCAGTCCCGGTGGGGGGTCCTACGAGCAGTACTTC. The chain links TRBV27 to TRBJ2-7; a weak D match, TRBD2 (6 bases). The CDR3 totals 14 residues. Trimming stripped 5 bases from V and 1 base from J, with 12 bases between. The germline CDR1 and CDR2 sequences are MNHEY and SMNVEV (reference sequence).

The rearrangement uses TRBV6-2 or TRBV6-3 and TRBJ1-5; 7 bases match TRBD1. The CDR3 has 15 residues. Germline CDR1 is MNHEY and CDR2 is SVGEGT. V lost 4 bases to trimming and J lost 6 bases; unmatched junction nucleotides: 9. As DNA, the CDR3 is TGTGCCAGCAGTTCCTCAGGGGGAAATAGTCAGCCCCAGCATTTT. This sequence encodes CASSSSGGNSQPQHF.

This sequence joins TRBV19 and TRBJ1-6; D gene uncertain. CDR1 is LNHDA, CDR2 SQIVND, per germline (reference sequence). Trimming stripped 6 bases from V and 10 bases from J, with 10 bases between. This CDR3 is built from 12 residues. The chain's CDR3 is CASSSGLSPLHF. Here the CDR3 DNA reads TGTGCCAGTAGCAGTGGGCTATCACCCCTCCACTTT.

CDR3 residues: CASSPRDTRNTEAFF. For the CDR3, the DNA is TGTGCCAGCTCACCGAGGGACACCCGAAACACTGAAGCTTTCTTT. This chain connects TRBV18 to TRBJ1-1, with D possibly matching TRBD1 (6 bases). V lost 3 bases and J 2 bases, leaving 13 bases between the germline ends. This CDR3 is 15 amino acids long. The V gene's germline CDR1 is KGHSH and CDR2 LQKENI.

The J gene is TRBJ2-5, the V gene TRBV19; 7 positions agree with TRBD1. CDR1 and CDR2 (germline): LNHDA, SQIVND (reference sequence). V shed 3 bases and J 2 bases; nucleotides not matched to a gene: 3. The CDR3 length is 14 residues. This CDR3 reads CASSIWGQQETQYF. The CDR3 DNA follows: TGTGCCAGTAGTATTTGGGGACAGCAAGAGACCCAGTACTTC. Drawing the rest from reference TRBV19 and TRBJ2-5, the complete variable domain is DGGITQSPKYLFRKEGQNVTLSCEQNLNHDAMYWYRQDPGQGLRLIYYSQIVNDFQKGDIAEGYSVSREKKESFPLTVTSAQKNPTAFYLCASSIWGQQETQYFGPGTRLLVL.

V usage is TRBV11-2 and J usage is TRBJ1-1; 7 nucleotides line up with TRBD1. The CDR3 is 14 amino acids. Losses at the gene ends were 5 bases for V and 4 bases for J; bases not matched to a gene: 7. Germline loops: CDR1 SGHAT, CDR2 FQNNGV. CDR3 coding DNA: TGTGCCAGCAGCCCCCTGACAGGGACCACTGAAGCTTTCTTT. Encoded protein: CASSPLTGTTEAFF.

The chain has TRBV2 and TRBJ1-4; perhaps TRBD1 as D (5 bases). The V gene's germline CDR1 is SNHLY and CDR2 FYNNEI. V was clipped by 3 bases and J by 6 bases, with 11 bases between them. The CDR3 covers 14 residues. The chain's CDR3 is CASSEEGADEKLFF. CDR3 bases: TGTGCCAGCAGTGAGGAAGGGGCAGATGAAAAACTGTTTTTT.

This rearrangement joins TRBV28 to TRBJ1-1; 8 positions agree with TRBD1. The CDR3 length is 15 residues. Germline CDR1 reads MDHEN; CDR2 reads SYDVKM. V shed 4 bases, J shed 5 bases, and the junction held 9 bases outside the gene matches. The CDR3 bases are TGTGCCAGCAGTTCCCTAGGACAGGGCGGGACTGAAGCTTTCTTT. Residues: CASSSLGQGGTEAFF.

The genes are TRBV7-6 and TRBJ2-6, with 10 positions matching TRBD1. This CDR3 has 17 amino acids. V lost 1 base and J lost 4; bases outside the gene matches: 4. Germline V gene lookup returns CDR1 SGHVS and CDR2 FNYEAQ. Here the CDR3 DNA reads TGTGCCAGCAGCTTAGAGACAGGGGGCGCCGGGGCCAACGTCCTGACTTTC. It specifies CASSLETGGAGANVLTF.

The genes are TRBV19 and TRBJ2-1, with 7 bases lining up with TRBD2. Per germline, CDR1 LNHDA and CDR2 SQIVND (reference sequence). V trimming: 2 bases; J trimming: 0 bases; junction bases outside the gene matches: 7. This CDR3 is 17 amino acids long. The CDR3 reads CASSIRGAGSSYNEQFF. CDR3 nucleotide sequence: TGTGCCAGTAGTATACGGGGAGCGGGAAGCTCCTACAATGAGCAGTTCTTC.

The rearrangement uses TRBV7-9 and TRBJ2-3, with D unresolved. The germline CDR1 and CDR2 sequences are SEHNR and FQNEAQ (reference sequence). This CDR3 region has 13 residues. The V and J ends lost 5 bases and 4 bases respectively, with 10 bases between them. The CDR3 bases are TGTGCCAGCAGCCCCCGGTCGGCAGATACGCAGTATTTT. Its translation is CASSPRSADTQYF.

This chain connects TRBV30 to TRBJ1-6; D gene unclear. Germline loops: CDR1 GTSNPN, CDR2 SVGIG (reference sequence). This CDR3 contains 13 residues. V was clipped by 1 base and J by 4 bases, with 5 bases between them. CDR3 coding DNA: TGTGCCTGGAGTGGGGAGTATAATTCACCCCTCCACTTT. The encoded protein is CAWSGEYNSPLHF.

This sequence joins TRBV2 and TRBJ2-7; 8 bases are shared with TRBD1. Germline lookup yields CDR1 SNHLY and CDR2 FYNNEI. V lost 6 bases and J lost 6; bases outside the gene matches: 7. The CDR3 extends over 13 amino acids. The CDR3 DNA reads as TGTGCCAGCAGGGAACGCGACAGGGGCGAGCAGTACTTC. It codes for CASRERDRGEQYF.

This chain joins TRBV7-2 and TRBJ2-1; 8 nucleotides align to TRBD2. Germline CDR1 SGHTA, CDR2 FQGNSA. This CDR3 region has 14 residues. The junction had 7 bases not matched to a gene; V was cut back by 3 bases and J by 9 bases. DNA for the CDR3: TGTGCCAGCAGCTTTTCGGGGGGGCCGCGTGAGCAGTTCTTC. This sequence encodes CASSFSGGPREQFF.

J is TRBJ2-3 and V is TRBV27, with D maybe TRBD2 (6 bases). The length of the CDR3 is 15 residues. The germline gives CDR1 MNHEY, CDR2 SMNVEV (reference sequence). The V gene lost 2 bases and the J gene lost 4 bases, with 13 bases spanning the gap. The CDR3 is CASSLRGNVADTQYF. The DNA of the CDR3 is TGTGCCAGCAGTTTACGGGGGAATGTAGCAGATACGCAGTATTTT.

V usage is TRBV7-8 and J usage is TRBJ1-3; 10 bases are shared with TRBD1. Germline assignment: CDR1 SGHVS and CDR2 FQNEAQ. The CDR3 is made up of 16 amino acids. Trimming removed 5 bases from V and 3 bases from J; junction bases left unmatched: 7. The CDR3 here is CASSGRTGGLGNTIYF. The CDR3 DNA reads TGTGCCAGCAGCGGCCGGACAGGGGGTCTTGGAAACACCATATATTTT.

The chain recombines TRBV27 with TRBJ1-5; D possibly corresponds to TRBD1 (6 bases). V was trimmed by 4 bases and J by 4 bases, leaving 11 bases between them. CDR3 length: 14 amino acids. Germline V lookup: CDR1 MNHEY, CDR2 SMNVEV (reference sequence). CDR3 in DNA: TGTGCCAGCAGTTCCGGACAGACTAATCAGCCCCAGCATTTT. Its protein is CASSSGQTNQPQHF.

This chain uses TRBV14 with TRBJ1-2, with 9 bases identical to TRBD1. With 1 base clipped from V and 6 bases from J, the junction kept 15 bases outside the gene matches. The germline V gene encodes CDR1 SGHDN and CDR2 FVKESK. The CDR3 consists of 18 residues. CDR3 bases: TGTGCCAGCAGCCAAGTTCTGGGACAGGGAGGTCTATGGGATGGCTACACCTTC. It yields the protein CASSQVLGQGGLWDGYTF. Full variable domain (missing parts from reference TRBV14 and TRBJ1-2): EAGVTQFPSHSVIEKGQTVTLRCDPISGHDNLYWYRRVMGKEIKFLLHFVKESKQDESGMPNNRFLAERTGGTYSTLKVQPAELEDSGVYFCASSQVLGQGGLWDGYTFGSGTRLTVV.

Written as DNA, the CDR3 is TGTGCCAGCTCAATTGACAGGGGTAAGAACACTGAAGCTTTCTTT. Its translation is CASSIDRGKNTEAFF. The chain links TRBV18 to TRBJ1-1, with TRBD1 identical over 8 bases. CDR1 and CDR2 (germline): KGHSH, LQKENI. After removal of 5 bases from V and 1 base from J, the junction contained 6 bases not matched to a gene. The CDR3 is 15 amino acids.

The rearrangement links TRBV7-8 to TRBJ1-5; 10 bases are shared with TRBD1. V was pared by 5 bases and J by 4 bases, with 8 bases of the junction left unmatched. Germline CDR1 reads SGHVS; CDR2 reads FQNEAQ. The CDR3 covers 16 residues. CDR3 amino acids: CASSPSDRGRNQPQHF. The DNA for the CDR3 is TGTGCCAGCAGCCCCTCGGACAGGGGGAGGAATCAGCCCCAGCATTTT.